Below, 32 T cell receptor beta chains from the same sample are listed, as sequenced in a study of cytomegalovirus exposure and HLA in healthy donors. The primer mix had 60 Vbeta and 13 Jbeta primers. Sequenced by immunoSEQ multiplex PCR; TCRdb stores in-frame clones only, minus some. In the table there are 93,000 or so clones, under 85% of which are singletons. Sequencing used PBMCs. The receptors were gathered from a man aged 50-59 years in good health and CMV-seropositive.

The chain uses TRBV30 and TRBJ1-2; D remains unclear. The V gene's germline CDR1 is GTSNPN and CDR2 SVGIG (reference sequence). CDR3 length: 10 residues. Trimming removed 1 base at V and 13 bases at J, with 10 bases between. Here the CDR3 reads CAWSGLFLTF. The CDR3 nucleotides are TGTGCCTGGAGTGGCCTATTTCTCACCTTC.

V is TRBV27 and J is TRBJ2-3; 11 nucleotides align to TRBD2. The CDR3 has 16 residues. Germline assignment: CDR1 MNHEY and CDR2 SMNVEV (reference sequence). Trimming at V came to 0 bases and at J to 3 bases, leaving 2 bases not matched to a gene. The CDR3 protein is CASSLSRLAGTDTQYF. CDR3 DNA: TGTGCCAGCAGTTTATCTCGACTAGCGGGGACAGATACGCAGTATTTT.

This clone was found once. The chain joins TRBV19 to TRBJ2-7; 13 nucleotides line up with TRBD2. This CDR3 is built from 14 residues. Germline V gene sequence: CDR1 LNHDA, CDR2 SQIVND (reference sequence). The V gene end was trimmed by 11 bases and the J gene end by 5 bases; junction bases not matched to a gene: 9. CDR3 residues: CALRRTSGRDEQYF. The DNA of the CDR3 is TGTGCCCTTCGAAGGACTAGCGGGAGAGACGAGCAGTACTTC.

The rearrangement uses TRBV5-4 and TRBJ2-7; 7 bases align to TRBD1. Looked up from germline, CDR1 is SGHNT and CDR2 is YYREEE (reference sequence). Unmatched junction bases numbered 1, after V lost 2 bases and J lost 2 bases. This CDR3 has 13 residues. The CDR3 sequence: CASSFGTAYEQYF. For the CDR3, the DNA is TGTGCCAGCAGCTTCGGGACAGCCTACGAGCAGTACTTC.

The CDR3 region is CASRPGQAYEQYF. CDR3 bases: TGTGCCAGCAGGCCGGGACAGGCCTACGAGCAGTACTTC. V gene TRBV6-6 combines with J gene TRBJ2-7; 8 bases fit TRBD1. The CDR3 is made up of 13 amino acids. Germline CDR1 is MNHNY and CDR2 is SVGAGI (reference sequence). V shed 6 bases, J shed 2 bases, and the junction held 3 bases outside the gene matches.

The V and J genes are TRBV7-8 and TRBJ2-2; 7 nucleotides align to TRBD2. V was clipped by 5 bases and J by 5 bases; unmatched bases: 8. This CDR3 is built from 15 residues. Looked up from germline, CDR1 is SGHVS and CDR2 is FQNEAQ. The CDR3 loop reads CASSPMRTSTGELFF. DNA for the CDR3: TGTGCCAGCAGCCCCATGAGGACTAGTACCGGGGAGCTGTTTTTT. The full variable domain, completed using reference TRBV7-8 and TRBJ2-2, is GAGVSQSPRYKVAKRGQDVALRCDPISGHVSLFWYQQALGQGPEFLTYFQNEAQLDKSGLPSDRFFAERPEGSVSTLKIQRTQQEDSAVYLCASSPMRTSTGELFFGEGSRLTVL.

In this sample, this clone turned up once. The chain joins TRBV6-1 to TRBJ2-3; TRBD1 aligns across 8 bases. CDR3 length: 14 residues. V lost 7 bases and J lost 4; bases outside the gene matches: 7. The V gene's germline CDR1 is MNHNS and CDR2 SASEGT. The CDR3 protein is CASTRTGRPDTQYF. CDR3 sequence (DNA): TGTGCCAGCACCCGGACAGGGCGGCCAGATACGCAGTATTTT.

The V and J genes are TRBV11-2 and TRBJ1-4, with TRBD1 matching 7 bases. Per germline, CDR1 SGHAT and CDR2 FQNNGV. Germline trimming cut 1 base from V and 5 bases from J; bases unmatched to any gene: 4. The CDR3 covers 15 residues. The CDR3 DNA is TGTGCCAGCAGCTTAGTCTCACAGGGGAATGAAAAACTGTTTTTT. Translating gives CASSLVSQGNEKLFF. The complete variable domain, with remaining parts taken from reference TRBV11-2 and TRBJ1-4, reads EAGVAQSPRYKIIEKRQSVAFWCNPISGHATLYWYQQILGQGPKLLIQFQNNGVVDDSQLPKDRFSAERLKGVDSTLKIQPAKLEDSAVYLCASSLVSQGNEKLFFGSGTQLSVL.

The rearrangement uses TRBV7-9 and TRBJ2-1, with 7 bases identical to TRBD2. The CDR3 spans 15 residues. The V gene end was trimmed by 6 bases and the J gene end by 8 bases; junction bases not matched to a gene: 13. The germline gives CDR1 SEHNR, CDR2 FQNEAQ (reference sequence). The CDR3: CASRSSRLARHEQFF. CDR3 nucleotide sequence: TGTGCCAGCAGATCCTCCCGACTAGCACGGCATGAGCAGTTCTTC. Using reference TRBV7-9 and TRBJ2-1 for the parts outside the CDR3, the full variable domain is DTGVSQNPRHKITKRGQNVTFRCDPISEHNRLYWYRQTLGQGPEFLTYFQNEAQLEKSRLLSDRFSAERPKGSFSTLEIQRTEQGDSAMYLCASRSSRLARHEQFFGPGTRLTVL.

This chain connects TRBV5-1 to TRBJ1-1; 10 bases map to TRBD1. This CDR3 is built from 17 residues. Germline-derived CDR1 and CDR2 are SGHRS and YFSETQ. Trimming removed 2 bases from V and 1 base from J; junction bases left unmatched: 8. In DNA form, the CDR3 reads TGCGCCAGCAGCTTTACCGGGACAGGGGATGGGAACACTGAAGCTTTCTTT. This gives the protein CASSFTGTGDGNTEAFF.

CDR3 sequence (DNA): TGTGCCAGCAGCGGAGCGGGAGGTACAGATACGCAGTATTTT. It is translated as CASSGAGGTDTQYF. The chain uses TRBV5-6 and TRBJ2-3, with TRBD2 matching over 9 bases. Germline CDR1 SGHDT, CDR2 YYEEEE. The CDR3 is 14 residues long. Trimming removed 4 bases from V and 3 bases from J; junction bases left unmatched: 3.

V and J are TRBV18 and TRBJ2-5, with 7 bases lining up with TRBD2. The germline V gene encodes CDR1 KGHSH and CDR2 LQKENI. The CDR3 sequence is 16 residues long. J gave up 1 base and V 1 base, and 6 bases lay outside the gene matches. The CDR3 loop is CASSPRGGNSQETQYF. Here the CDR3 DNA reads TGTGCCAGCTCACCACGGGGGGGGAACAGCCAAGAGACCCAGTACTTC.

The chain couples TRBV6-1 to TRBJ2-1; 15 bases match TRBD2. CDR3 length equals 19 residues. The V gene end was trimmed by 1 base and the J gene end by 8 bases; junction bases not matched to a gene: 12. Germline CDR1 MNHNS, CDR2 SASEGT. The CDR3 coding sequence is TGTGCCAGCAGTGAAGTTTCCCCCGGGACTAGCGGGAGGCGCTATGAGCAGTTCTTC. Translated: CASSEVSPGTSGRRYEQFF.

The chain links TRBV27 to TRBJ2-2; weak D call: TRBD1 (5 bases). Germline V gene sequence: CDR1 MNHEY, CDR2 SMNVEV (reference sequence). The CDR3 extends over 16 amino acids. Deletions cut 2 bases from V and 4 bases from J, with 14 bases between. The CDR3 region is CASSLNPRVGTGELFF. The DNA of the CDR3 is TGTGCCAGCAGTTTAAATCCCAGGGTGGGCACCGGGGAGCTGTTTTTT.

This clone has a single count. CDR3 bases: TGTGCCAGCAGTGAACGGGGGTCCACGTACTTC. Protein product: CASSERGSTYF. The rearrangement joins TRBV2 to TRBJ2-7; perhaps TRBD2 as D (6 bases). CDR1 and CDR2 from the germline V gene are SNHLY and FYNNEI. The CDR3 has 11 amino acids. Trimming removed 2 bases from V and 12 bases from J, with 11 bases in between. The variable domain in full, completed from reference TRBV2 and TRBJ2-7, reads EPEVTQTPSHQVTQMGQEVILRCVPISNHLYFYWYRQILGQKVEFLVSFYNNEISEKSEIFDDQFSVERPDGSNFTLKIRSTKLEDSAMYFCASSERGSTYFGPGTRLTVT.

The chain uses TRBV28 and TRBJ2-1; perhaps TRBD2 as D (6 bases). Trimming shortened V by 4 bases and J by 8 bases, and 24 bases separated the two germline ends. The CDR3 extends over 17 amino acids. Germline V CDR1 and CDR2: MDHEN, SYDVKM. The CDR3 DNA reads TGTGCCAGCAGTTACCTCCAGGCGGGAATAGGAGGGGATGAGCAGTTCTTC. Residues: CASSYLQAGIGGDEQFF.

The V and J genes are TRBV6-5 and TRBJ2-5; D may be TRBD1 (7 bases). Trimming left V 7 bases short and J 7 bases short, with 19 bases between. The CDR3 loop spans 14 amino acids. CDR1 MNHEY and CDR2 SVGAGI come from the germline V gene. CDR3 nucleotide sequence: TGTGCCAGCATCAAAGGGGGGACAGCCAGGACCCAGTACTTC. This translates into CASIKGGTARTQYF.

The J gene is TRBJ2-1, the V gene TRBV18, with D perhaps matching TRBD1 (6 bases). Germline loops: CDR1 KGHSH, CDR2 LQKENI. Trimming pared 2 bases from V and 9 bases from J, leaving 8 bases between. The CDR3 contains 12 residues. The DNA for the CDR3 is TGTGCCAGCTCACCAGCAGGGGTTGAGCAGTTCTTC. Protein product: CASSPAGVEQFF.

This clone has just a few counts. For the CDR3, the DNA is TGTGCCAGCAGGGTTACAGGGACCTCTTATGGCTACACCTTC. This translates into CASRVTGTSYGYTF. The chain carries TRBV28 and TRBJ1-2, with D possibly matching TRBD1 (6 bases). V shed 6 bases and J shed 5 bases, with 16 bases lying between them. The germline CDR1 and CDR2 sequences are MDHEN and SYDVKM. The CDR3 covers 14 residues.

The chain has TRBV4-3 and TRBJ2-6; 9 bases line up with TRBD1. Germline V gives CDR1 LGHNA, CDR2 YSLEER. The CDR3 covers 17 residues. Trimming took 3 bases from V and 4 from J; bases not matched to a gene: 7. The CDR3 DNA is TGCGCCAGCAGCCATATAACAGGGGGCATCGGGGCCAACGTCCTGACTTTC. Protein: CASSHITGGIGANVLTF.

The CDR3 DNA sequence: TGTGCCAGCAGTGGGAGCTCCTACGAGCAGTACTTC. Residues: CASSGSSYEQYF. The V and J genes are TRBV7-6 and TRBJ2-7, with a possible D match to TRBD2 (5 bases). Per germline, CDR1 SGHVS and CDR2 FNYEAQ. V dropped 6 bases and J dropped 0 bases, with 6 bases sitting between them. The CDR3 runs to 12 residues.

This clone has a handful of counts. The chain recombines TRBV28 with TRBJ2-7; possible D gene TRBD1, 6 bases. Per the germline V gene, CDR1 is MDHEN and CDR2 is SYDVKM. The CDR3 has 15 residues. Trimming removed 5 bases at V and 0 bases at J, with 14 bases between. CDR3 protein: CASSPPQGSSYEQYF. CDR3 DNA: TGTGCCAGCAGTCCCCCACAGGGTAGCTCCTACGAGCAGTACTTC.

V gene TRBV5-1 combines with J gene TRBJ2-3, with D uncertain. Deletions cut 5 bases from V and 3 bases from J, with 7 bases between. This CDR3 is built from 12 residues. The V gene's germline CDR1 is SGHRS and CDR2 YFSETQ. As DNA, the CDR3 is TGCGCCAGCAGGCAGACAACAGATACGCAGTATTTT. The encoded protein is CASRQTTDTQYF. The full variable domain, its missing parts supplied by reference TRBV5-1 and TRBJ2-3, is KAGVTQTPRYLIKTRGQQVTLSCSPISGHRSVSWYQQTPGQGLQFLFEYFSETQRNKGNFPGRFSGRQFSNSRSEMNVSTLELGDSALYLCASRQTTDTQYFGPGTRLTVL.

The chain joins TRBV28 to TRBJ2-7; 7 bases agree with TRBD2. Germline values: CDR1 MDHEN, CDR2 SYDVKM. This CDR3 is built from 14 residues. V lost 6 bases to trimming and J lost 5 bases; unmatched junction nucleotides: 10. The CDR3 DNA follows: TGTGCCAGCAGCGCAGCGGGATGGACCGACGAGCAGTACTTC. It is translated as CASSAAGWTDEQYF.

CDR3 sequence (DNA): TGTGCCAGCAGTACGAGCGGGAGGGGGTTGGATGAGCAGTTCTTC. Protein: CASSTSGRGLDEQFF. This chain links TRBV27 with TRBJ2-1; TRBD2 matches at 10 bases. V dropped 5 bases and J dropped 8; count of bases not matched to a gene: 9. CDR1 and CDR2 (germline): MNHEY, SMNVEV (reference sequence). The CDR3 contains 15 residues.

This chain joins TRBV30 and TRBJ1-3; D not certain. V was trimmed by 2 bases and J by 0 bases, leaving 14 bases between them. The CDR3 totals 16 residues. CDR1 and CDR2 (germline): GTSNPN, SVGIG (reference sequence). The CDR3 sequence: CAWSLPGSSSGNTIYF. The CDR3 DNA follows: TGTGCCTGGAGTCTCCCGGGTTCGAGCTCTGGAAACACCATATATTTT.

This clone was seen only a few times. CDR3 bases: TGTGCCAGCAGCCCCGGGACAGATAATTCTGGCTACACCTTC. Encoded protein: CASSPGTDNSGYTF. This chain uses TRBV7-3 with TRBJ1-2, with 7 nucleotides matching TRBD1. The CDR3 is 14 residues long. The junction had 10 bases not matched to a gene; V was cut back by 5 bases and J by 7 bases. CDR1 SGHTA and CDR2 FQGTGA come from the germline V gene.

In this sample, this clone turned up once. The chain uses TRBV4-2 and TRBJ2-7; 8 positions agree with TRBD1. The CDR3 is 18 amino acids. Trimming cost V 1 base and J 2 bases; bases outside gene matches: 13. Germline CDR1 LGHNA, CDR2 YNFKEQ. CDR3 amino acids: CASSQVQAPGTGAYEQYF. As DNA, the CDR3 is TGTGCCAGCAGCCAAGTTCAGGCGCCAGGGACAGGAGCCTACGAGCAGTACTTC.

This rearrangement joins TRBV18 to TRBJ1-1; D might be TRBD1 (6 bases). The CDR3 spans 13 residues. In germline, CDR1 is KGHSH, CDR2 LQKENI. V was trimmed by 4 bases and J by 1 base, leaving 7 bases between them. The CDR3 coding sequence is TGTGCCAGCTCACAACAGGGGAACACTGAAGCTTTCTTT. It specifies CASSQQGNTEAFF.

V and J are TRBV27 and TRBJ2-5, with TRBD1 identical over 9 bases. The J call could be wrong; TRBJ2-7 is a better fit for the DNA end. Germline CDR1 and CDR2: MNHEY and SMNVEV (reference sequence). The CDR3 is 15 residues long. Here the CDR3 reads CASSLRVTGGHEQYF. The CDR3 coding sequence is TGTGCCAGCAGTTTACGAGTGACAGGGGGTCACGAGCAGTACTTC.

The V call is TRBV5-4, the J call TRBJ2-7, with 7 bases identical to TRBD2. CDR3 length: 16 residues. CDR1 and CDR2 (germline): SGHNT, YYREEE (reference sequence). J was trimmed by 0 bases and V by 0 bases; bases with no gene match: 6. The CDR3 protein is CASSLDGGSVSYEQYF. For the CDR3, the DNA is TGTGCCAGCAGCTTGGATGGCGGGAGTGTCTCCTACGAGCAGTACTTC.

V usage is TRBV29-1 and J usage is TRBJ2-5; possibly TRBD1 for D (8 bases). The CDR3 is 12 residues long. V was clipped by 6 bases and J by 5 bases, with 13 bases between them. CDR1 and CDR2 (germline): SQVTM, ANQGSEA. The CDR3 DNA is TGCAGCGTGATACAGGGGGGGGAGACCCAGTACTTC. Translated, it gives CSVIQGGETQYF.